The T cell receptor (beta chain) described here comes from a study of CD8 T cells in Susac syndrome. Reverse transcription used roughly 0.5 to 1 ug RNA and random hexamers. Amplification of TCR beta CDR3 by immunoSEQ multiplex PCR spanned 54 Vbeta and 13 Jbeta. TCRdb analysed the immunoSEQ multiplex PCR reads with MiXCR anew, one entry per CDR3 protein. The sample shows approximately 160,000 distinct CDR3 sequences, about 93% of them seen only once. Per germline, CDR1 SQVTM and CDR2 ANQGSEA. The V and J ends lost 2 bases and 7 bases, in that order; junction bases with no gene match: 7. The CDR3 is made up of 14 amino acids.

The sequenced sample consisted of CD4+ T cells from PBMCs. The source is a human donor with multiple sclerosis. This chain connects TRBV29-1 to TRBJ2-1; 8 bases fit TRBD1. DNA for the CDR3: TGCAGCGTTGAAAGGCAGGGGGCGCAGAATGAGCAGTTCTTC. Translated: CSVERQGAQNEQFF.